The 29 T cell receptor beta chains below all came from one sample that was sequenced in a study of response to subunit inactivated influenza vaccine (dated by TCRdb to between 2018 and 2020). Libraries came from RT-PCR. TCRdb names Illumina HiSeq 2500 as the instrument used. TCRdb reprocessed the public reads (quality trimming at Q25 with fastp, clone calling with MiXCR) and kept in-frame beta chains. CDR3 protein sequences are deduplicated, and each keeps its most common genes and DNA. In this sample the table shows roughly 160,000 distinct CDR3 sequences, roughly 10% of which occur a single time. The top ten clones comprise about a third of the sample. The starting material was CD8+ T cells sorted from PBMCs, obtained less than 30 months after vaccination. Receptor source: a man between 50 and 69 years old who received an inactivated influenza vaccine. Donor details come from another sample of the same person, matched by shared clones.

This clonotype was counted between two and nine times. The chain's CDR3 is CASSESPSGPADTQYF. CDR3 nucleotide sequence: TGTGCCAGCAGTGAATCGCCTAGCGGGCCAGCAGATACGCAGTATTTT. V and J are TRBV25-1 and TRBJ2-3, with 8 bases fitting TRBD2. Germline CDR1 MGHDK, CDR2 SYGVNS. Unmatched junction bases numbered 7, after V lost 1 base and J lost 4 bases. The CDR3 has 16 residues.

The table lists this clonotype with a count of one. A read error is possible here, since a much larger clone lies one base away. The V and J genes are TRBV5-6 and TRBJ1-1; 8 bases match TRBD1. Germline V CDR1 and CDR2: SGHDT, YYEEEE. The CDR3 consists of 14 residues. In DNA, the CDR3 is TGTGCCAGCAGCCCTGGGACAGGCTACACCGAAGCTTTCTTT. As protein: CASSPGTGYTEAFF.

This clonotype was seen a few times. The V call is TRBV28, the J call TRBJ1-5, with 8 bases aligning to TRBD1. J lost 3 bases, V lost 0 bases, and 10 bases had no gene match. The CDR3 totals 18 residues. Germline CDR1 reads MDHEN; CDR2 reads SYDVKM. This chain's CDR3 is CASSLWVGQGSINQPQHF. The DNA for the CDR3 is TGTGCCAGCAGTTTATGGGTTGGACAGGGATCGATCAATCAGCCCCAGCATTTT.

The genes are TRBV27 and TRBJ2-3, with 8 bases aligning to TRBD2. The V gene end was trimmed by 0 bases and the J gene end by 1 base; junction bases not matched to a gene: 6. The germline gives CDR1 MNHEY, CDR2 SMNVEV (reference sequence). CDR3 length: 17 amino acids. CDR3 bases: TGTGCCAGCAGTTTATCGGCCTTCGGGGGGGGCACAGATACGCAGTATTTT. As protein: CASSLSAFGGGTDTQYF.

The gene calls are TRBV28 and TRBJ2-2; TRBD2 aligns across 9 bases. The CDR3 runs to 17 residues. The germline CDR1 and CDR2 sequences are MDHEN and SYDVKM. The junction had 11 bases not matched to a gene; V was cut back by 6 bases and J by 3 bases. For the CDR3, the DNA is TGTGCCAGCAGCTTCCCCTTAGCGGGAGTGTACACCGGGGAGCTGTTTTTT. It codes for CASSFPLAGVYTGELFF.

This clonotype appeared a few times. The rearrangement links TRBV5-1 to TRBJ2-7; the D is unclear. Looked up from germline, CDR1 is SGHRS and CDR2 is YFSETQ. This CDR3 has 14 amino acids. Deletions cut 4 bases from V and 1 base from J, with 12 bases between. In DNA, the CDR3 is TGCGCCAGCAGCGCCGGGTCTAATTCCTACGAGCAGTACTTC. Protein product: CASSAGSNSYEQYF.

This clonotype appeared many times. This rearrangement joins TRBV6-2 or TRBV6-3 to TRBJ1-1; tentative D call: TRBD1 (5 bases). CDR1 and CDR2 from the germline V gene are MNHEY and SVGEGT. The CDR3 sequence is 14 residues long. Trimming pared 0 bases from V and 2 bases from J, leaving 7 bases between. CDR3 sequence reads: CASSYSGGNTEAFF. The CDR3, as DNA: TGTGCCAGCAGTTACTCGGGGGGAAACACTGAAGCTTTCTTT.

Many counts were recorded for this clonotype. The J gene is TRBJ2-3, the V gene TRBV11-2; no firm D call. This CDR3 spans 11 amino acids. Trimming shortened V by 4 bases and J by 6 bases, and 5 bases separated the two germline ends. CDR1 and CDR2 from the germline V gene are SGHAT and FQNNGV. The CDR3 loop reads CASSSADTQYF. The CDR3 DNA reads TGTGCCAGCAGCTCTGCCGATACGCAGTATTTT.

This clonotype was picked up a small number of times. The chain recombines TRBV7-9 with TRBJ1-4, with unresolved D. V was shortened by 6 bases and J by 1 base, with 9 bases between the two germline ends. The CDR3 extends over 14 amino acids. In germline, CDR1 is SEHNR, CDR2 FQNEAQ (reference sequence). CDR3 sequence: CASRPLRTNEKLFF. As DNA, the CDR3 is TGTGCCAGCAGGCCCCTAAGAACTAATGAAAAACTGTTTTTT. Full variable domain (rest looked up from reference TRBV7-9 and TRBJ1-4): DTGVSQNPRHKITKRGQNVTFRCDPISEHNRLYWYRQTLGQGPEFLTYFQNEAQLEKSRLLSDRFSAERPKGSFSTLEIQRTEQGDSAMYLCASRPLRTNEKLFFGSGTQLSVL.

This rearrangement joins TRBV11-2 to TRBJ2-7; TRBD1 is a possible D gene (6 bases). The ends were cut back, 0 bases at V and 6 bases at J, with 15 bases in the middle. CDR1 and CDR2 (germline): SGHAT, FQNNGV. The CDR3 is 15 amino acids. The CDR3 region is CASSLDFRGVFEQYF. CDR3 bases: TGTGCCAGCAGCTTAGATTTCAGGGGTGTGTTCGAGCAGTACTTC.

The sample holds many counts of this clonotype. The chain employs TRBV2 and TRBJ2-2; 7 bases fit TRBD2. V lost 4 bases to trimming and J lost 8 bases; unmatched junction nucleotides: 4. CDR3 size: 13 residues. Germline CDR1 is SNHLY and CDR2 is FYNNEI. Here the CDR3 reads CASSGEGPGELFF. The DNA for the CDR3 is TGTGCCAGCAGTGGGGAGGGCCCGGGGGAGCTGTTTTTT.

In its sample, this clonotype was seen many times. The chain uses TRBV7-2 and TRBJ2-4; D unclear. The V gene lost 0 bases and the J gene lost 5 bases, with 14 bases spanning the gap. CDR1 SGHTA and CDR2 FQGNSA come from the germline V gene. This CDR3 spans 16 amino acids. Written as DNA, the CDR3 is TGTGCCAGCAGCTTAGCGTGGGCGGAATGGGAAAACATTCAGTACTTC. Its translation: CASSLAWAEWENIQYF.

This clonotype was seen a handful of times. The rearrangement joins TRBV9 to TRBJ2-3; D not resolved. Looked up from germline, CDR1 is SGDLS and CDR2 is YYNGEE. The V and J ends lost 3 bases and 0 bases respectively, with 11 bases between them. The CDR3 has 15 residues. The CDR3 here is CASSAGSSSTDTQYF. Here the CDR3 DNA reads TGTGCCAGCAGCGCCGGGTCCTCTAGCACAGATACGCAGTATTTT.

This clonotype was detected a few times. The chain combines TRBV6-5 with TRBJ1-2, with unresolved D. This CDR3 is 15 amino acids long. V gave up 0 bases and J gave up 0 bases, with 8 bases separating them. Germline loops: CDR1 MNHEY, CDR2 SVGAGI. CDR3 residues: CASSYSLTSNYGYTF. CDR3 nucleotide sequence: TGTGCCAGCAGTTACTCGTTGACATCTAACTATGGCTACACCTTC.

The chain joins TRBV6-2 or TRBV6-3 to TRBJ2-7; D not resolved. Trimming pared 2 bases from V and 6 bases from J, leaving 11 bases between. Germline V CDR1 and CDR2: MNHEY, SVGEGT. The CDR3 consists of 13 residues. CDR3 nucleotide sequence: TGTGCCAGCAGTTACGGTTTAGGGTTCGAGCAGTACTTC. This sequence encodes CASSYGLGFEQYF.

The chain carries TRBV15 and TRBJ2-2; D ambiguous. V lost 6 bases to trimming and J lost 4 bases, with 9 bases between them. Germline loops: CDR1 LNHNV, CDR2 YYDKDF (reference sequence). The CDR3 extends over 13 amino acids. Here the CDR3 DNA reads TGTGCCACCAGAGGGTTTGGCACCGGGGAGCTGTTTTTT. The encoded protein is CATRGFGTGELFF.

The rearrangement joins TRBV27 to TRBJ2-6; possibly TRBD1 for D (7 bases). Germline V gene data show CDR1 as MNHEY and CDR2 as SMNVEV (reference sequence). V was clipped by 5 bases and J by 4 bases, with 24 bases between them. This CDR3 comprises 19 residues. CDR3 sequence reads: CASSLLIPGDRPGANVLTF. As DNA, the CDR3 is TGTGCCAGCAGTCTATTGATACCGGGGGACAGACCGGGGGCCAACGTCCTGACTTTC.

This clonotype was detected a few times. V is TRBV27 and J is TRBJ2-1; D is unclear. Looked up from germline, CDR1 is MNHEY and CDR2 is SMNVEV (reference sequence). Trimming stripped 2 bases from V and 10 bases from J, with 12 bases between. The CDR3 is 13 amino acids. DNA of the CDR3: TGTGCCAGCAGTTTAGGTTGGTGGCACGAGCAGTTCTTC. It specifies CASSLGWWHEQFF.

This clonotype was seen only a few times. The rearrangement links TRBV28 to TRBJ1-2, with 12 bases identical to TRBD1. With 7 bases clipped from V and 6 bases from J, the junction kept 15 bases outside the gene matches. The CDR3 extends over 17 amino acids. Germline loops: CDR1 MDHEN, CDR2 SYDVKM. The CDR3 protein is CASNPHRDRGLVDGYTF. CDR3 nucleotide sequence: TGTGCCAGCAATCCACACCGGGACAGGGGGCTGGTTGATGGCTACACCTTC.

The CDR3 is CASSPPVGWNIQYF. In nucleotides, the CDR3 is TGTGCCAGCTCACCACCTGTAGGGTGGAACATTCAGTACTTC. This rearrangement joins TRBV18 to TRBJ2-4, with D hard to call. The germline V gene has CDR1 KGHSH and CDR2 LQKENI. V lost 0 bases, J lost 7 bases, and 10 bases lay in between. The CDR3 consists of 14 residues.

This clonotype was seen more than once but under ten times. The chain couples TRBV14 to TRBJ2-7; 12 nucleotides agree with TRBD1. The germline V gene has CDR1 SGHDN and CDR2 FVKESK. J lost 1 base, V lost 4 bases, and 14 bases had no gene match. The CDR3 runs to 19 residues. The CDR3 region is CASSPYTGTGGLISYEQYF. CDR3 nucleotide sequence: TGTGCCAGCAGCCCGTACACCGGGACAGGGGGCTTAATTTCCTACGAGCAGTACTTC.

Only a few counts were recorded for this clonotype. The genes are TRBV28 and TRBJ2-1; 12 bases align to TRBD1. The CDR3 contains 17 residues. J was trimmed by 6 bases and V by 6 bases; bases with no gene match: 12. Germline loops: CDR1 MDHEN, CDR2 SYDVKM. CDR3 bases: TGTGCCAGCAGCCGTCCCCCGGGACAGGGGGCCTCCAATGAGCAGTTCTTC. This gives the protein CASSRPPGQGASNEQFF.

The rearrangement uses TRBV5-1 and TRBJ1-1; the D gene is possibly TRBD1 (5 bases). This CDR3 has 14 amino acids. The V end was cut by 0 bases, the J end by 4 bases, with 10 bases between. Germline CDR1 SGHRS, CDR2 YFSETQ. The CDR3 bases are TGCGCCAGCAGCTTGGGACAGACTTTCACTGAAGCTTTCTTT. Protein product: CASSLGQTFTEAFF. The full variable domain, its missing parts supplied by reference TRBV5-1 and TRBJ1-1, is KAGVTQTPRYLIKTRGQQVTLSCSPISGHRSVSWYQQTPGQGLQFLFEYFSETQRNKGNFPGRFSGRQFSNSRSEMNVSTLELGDSALYLCASSLGQTFTEAFFGQGTRLTVV.

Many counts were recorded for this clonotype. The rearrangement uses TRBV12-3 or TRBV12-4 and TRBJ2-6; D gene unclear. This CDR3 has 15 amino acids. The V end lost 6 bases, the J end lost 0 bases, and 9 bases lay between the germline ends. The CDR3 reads CASSHESSGANVLTF. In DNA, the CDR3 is TGTGCCAGCAGCCATGAGAGCTCTGGGGCCAACGTCCTGACTTTC.

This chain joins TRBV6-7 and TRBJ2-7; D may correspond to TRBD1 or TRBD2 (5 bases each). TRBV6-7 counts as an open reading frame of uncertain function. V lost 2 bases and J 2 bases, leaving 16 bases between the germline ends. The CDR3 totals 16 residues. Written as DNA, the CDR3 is TGTGCCAGCAGTTACAGGGAACCCCAGGGACCCTACGAGCAGTACTTC. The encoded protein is CASSYREPQGPYEQYF.

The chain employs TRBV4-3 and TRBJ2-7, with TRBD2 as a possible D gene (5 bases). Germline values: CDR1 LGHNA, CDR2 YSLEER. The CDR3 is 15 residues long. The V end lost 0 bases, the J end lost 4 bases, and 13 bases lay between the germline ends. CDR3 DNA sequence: TGCGCCAGCAGCCAAGACGCGGACGGGATATACGAGCAGTACTTC. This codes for CASSQDADGIYEQYF.

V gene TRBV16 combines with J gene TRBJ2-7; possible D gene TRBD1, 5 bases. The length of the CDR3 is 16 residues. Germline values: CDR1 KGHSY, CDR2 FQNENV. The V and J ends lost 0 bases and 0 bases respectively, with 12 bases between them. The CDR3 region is CASSQSIPGLSYEQYF. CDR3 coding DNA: TGTGCCAGCAGCCAATCGATCCCAGGGCTCTCCTACGAGCAGTACTTC.

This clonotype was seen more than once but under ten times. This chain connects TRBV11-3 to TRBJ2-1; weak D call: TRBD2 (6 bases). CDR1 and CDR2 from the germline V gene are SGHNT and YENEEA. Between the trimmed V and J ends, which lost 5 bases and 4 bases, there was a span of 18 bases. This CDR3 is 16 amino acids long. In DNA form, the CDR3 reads TGTGCCAGCAGCCTCTTGAGGGAGGAACCTTACAATGAGCAGTTCTTC. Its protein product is CASSLLREEPYNEQFF.

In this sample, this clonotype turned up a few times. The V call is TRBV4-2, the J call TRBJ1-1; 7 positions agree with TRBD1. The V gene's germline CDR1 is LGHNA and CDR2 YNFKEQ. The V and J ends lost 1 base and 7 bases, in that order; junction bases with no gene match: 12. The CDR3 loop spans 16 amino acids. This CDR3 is CASSQGSMGTALEAFF. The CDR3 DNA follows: TGTGCCAGCAGCCAAGGTTCGATGGGGACAGCACTTGAAGCTTTCTTT.